This entry describes one T cell receptor beta chain. CDR1 and CDR2 (germline): SGDLS, YYNGEE. The CDR3 covers 14 residues. V lost 2 bases and J 4 bases, leaving 11 bases between the germline ends. Per the original data handling: Scientists estimated how many nucleated cells there were by amplifying reference gene primers. Produced via immunoSEQ multiplex PCR; TCRdb's table is partial and in-frame only. V, J and clone size were drawn from that table, and D and trimming were deduced from the DNA. The sample has about 29,000 clones; roughly 90% are singletons. This record belongs to a study of blood T cell repertoires in COVID-19. Study-level information: Donors in the United States, Italy and Spain gave samples during acute or convalescent COVID-19. T cells, B-cell-depleted T cells, or PBMCs provided the cDNA or gDNA that served as material.

This chain uses TRBV9 with TRBJ2-3, with D unresolved. Sequences were obtained from peripheral blood. The sequence was obtained from a human donor in a cohort sampled during active COVID-19. The chain's CDR3 is CASSVTARPDTQYF. DNA of the CDR3: TGTGCCAGCAGCGTTACCGCTAGGCCAGATACGCAGTATTTT.